The clone carrying this T cell receptor beta chain came up once. Its antigen is still unknown. The entry originates in a study of siplizumab effects on memory and regulatory T cells. Regarding the study as a whole: Proliferating siplizumab-cultured Tregs lacked confirmed suppressive function.

Germline lookup yields CDR1 SGHTA and CDR2 FQGNSA. This CDR3 has 13 residues. V lost 2 bases to trimming and J lost 4 bases, with 8 bases between them. Profiled with immunoSEQ multiplex PCR; TCRdb holds only in-frame clones, not every one. In the table there are over 50,000 clones, roughly 85% of which are singletons. The chain recombines TRBV7-2 with TRBJ1-1; D ambiguous. Specimen: memory CD4+ T cells sorted from blood. The source of this sequence is a human donor in good health. This CDR3 is CASSLIRGTEAFF. The CDR3 bases are TGTGCCAGCAGCTTAATCCGAGGCACTGAAGCTTTCTTT.